The 5 T cell receptor beta chains given below trace back to one sample, sequenced in a study of tumor T cells in aggressive B-cell lymphoma. Sequencing used immunoSEQ multiplex PCR; TCRdb keeps in-frame clones, though not all of them. The repertoire holds around 5,000 clones, roughly 90% seen once, with roughly 5.1% in the top ten. Sequences were obtained from tumor tissue. The receptor set was obtained from an adult with diffuse large B cell lymphoma.

This clone was detected only once. V gene TRBV19 combines with J gene TRBJ2-1, with TRBD1 matching over 7 bases. The V segment lost 6 bases and the J segment 0 bases; nucleotides outside the gene matches: 2. Per germline, CDR1 LNHDA and CDR2 SQIVND (reference sequence). The CDR3 sequence is 14 residues long. The CDR3 DNA follows: TGTGCCAGTAGGAGGGGGCCCTCCTACAATGAGCAGTTCTTC. Protein product: CASRRGPSYNEQFF.

This sequence joins TRBV11-3 and TRBJ2-7; D is unclear. Trimming cost V 0 bases and J 3 bases, with 6 bases left between them. This CDR3 has 13 residues. CDR1 and CDR2 (germline): SGHNT, YENEEA. The CDR3 DNA is TGTGCCAGCAGCTTAGACCAGAACTACGAGCAGTACTTC. It is translated as CASSLDQNYEQYF.

The rearrangement joins TRBV10-3 to TRBJ2-5; 10 bases are shared with TRBD1. The better agreement between TRBJ2-7 and the DNA end casts doubt on the J call. CDR1 ENHRY and CDR2 SYGVKD come from the germline V gene. The CDR3 consists of 15 residues. The CDR3 spells CAISKGTGALYEQYF. As DNA, the CDR3 is TGTGCCATCAGTAAAGGGACAGGGGCACTTTACGAGCAGTACTTC.

This rearrangement joins TRBV7-3 to TRBJ2-5, with D possibly TRBD2 on 6 matching bases. Between the trimmed V and J ends, which lost 5 bases and 2 bases, there was a span of 15 bases. Germline CDR1 SGHTA, CDR2 FQGTGA. This CDR3 is 15 amino acids long. The chain's CDR3 is CASSDRTGRQETQYF. CDR3 sequence (DNA): TGTGCCAGCAGCGACCGAACTGGGAGGCAAGAGACCCAGTACTTC. The full variable domain, in which reference TRBV7-3 and TRBJ2-5 provide the parts outside the CDR3, is GAGVSQTPSNKVTEKGKYVELRCDPISGHTALYWYRQSLGQGPEFLIYFQGTGAADDSGLPNDRFFAVRPEGSVSTLKIQRTERGDSAVYLCASSDRTGRQETQYFGPGTRLLVL.

In its sample, this clone was seen once. The chain couples TRBV20-1 to TRBJ1-2, with unresolved D. The CDR3 is made up of 11 amino acids. Germline V gene sequence: CDR1 DFQATT, CDR2 SNEGSKA (reference sequence). Trimming took 1 base from V and 8 from J, leaving 8 bases between them. The CDR3 loop is CSARGEEGYTF. The CDR3 nucleotides read TGCAGTGCTAGAGGGGAGGAAGGCTACACCTTC.